This entry features one T cell receptor (beta chain) sequence. The data were taken from a study of regulatory T cells in long-lasting Graves disease. Time point defined: newly diagnosed GD, antithyroid drugs for less than 3 months. PBMC-derived RNA was used for the TCR library. Germline loops: CDR1 SEHNR, CDR2 FQNEAQ (reference sequence). The CDR3 runs to 20 residues. The V end lost 2 bases, the J end lost 7 bases, and 29 bases lay between the germline ends. iRepertoire HTBI primers and Arm-PCR of CDR3 regions built TCR beta libraries. TCRdb re-analysed the multiplex PCR reads in MiXCR, keeping a single row per CDR3 protein. The sample has roughly 420,000 distinct CDR3 sequences; about 14% are singletons. In addition, the sample was reused for a study of T cells in Graves' hyperthyroidism and ophthalmopathy.

The sequencing used peripheral blood mononuclear cells (PBMCs), collected at new diagnosis, from a patient treated with antithyroid drugs. V and J are TRBV7-9 and TRBJ2-2, with D possibly matching TRBD1 (6 bases). The source of this sequence is a woman aged 45-65 years with Graves disease. This CDR3 is CASSLRPPLWPGATGGELFF. CDR3 in DNA: TGTGCCAGCAGCTTACGGCCCCCGCTCTGGCCAGGGGCCACGGGCGGGGAGCTGTTTTTT.